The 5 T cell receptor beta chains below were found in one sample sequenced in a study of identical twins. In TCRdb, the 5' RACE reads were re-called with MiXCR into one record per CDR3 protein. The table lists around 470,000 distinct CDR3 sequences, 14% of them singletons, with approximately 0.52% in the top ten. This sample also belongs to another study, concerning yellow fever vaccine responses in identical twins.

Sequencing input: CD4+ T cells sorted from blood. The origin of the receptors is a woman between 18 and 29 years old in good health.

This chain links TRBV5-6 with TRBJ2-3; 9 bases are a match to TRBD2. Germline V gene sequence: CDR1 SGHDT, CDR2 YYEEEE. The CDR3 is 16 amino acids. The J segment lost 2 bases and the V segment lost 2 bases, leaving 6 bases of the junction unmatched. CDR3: CASSFPQRGATDTQYF. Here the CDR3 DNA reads TGTGCCAGCAGCTTTCCTCAGCGGGGGGCCACAGATACGCAGTATTTT.

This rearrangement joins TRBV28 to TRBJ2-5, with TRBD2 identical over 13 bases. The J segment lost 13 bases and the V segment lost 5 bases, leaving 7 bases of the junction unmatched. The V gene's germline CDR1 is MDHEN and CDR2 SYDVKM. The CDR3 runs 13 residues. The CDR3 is CASSTGLAGYWYF. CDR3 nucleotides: TGTGCCAGCAGTACGGGACTAGCGGGGTATTGGTACTTC.

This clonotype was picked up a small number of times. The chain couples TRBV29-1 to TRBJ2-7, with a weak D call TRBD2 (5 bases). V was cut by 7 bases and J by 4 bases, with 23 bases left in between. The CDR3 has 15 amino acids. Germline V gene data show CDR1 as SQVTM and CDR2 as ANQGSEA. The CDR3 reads CSAAGQTKGGYEQYF. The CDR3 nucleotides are TGCAGCGCCGCAGGTCAGACTAAGGGCGGGTACGAGCAGTACTTC.

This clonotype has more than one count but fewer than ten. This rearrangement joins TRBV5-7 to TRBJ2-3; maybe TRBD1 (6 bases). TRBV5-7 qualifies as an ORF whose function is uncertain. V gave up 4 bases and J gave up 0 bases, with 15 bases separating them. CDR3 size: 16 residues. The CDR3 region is CASSPCRGPSTDTQYF. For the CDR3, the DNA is TGTGCCAGCAGCCCATGCAGGGGACCTAGCACAGATACGCAGTATTTT.

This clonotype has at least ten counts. The CDR3 loop is CSVVRGRASSYNEQFF. CDR3 coding DNA: TGCAGCGTTGTCAGGGGCCGCGCCAGCTCCTACAATGAGCAGTTCTTC. The gene calls are TRBV29-1 and TRBJ2-1; D is possibly TRBD1 (6 bases). This CDR3 spans 16 amino acids. CDR1 is SQVTM and CDR2 is ANQGSEA in the germline V gene. Trimming took 4 bases from V and 0 from J, leaving 16 bases between them.